A selection of T cell receptor beta chains follows, all from one sample in a study of T cell repertoires in cytomegalovirus infection. Via MiXCR, TCRdb re-called the reads, giving one row per CDR3 protein. The repertoire consists of hundreds of thousands of distinct CDR3 sequences, with approximately 24% occurring once and the leading ten covering 6.5% to 10%. Sequenced material: CD8+ T cells from PBMCs. These receptor sequences come from a human donor in good health (CMV status not recorded). Some clones in this sample may be carry-over from other donors' samples. Both conserved end residues are part of each CDR3. D genes are given only for firm matches. Part of the rows lack a size; the others show once, few, many or a class for expanded clones.

CDR3 protein: CASSPLRAGSSYNEQFF
CDR3 DNA: TGTGCCAGCAGTCCACTACGTGCGGGGTCCTCCTACAATGAGCAGTTCTTC
V gene: TRBV25-1
J gene: TRBJ2-1
D gene: NA
clone size: NA

CDR3 protein: CASSLGASYYNEQFF
CDR3 DNA: TGTGCCAGCAGTTTAGGCGCTAGTTATTACAATGAGCAGTTCTTC
V gene: TRBV28
J gene: TRBJ2-1
D gene: NA
clone size: NA

CDR3 protein: CASSKYGQGVTEAFF
CDR3 DNA: TGTGCCAGCAGCAAGTATGGACAGGGCGTCACTGAAGCTTTCTTT
V gene: TRBV7-2
J gene: TRBJ1-1
D gene: TRBD1
clone size: many

CDR3 protein: CASSLSPPGYEETQYF
CDR3 DNA: TGTGCCAGCAGCTTAAGTCCCCCCGGGTATGAAGAGACCCAGTACTTC
V gene: TRBV28
J gene: TRBJ2-5
D gene: NA
clone size: many

CDR3 protein: CASSIDGGSYNEQFF
CDR3 DNA: TGTGCCAGTAGTATAGATGGCGGCTCCTACAATGAGCAGTTCTTC
V gene: TRBV19
J gene: TRBJ2-1
D gene: NA
clone size: NA

CDR3 protein: CASEIGGTEAFF
CDR3 DNA: TGTGCCAGCGAAATAGGGGGGACTGAAGCTTTCTTT
V gene: TRBV7-9
J gene: TRBJ1-1
D gene: NA
clone size: NA

CDR3 protein: CASSLTLPGTGAPIEQYF
CDR3 DNA: TGTGCCAGCAGCCTGACCCTCCCCGGGACAGGGGCCCCCATCGAGCAGTACTTC
V gene: TRBV7-8
J gene: TRBJ2-7
D gene: TRBD1
clone size: few

CDR3 protein: CASSLKGIVTNEKLFF
CDR3 DNA: TGTGCCAGCAGTTTGAAGGGGATTGTAACTAATGAAAAACTGTTTTTT
V gene: TRBV27
J gene: TRBJ1-4
D gene: NA
clone size: once

CDR3 protein: CASSSRGVTLTNEKLFF
CDR3 DNA: TGTGCCAGCAGCTCCCGTGGGGTCACTCTAACTAATGAAAAACTGTTTTTT
V gene: TRBV7-8
J gene: TRBJ1-4
D gene: NA
clone size: NA

CDR3 protein: CASSVSSSYEQYF
CDR3 DNA: TGTGCCAGCAGTGTGAGCAGTTCCTACGAGCAGTACTTC
V gene: TRBV12-3/TRBV12-4
J gene: TRBJ2-7
D gene: NA
clone size: once

CDR3 protein: CAVPGQYNYGYTF
CDR3 DNA: TGTGCCGTACCGGGACAGTATAACTATGGCTACACCTTC
V gene: TRBV10-3
J gene: TRBJ1-2
D gene: TRBD1
clone size: NA

CDR3 protein: CASSLGFDRYYEQYF
CDR3 DNA: TGTGCCAGCAGCTTAGGCTTCGACAGGTACTACGAGCAGTACTTC
V gene: TRBV7-6
J gene: TRBJ2-7
D gene: NA
clone size: few

CDR3 protein: CASSLARAGGHETQYF
CDR3 DNA: TGTGCCAGCAGCTTGGCCCGGGCGGGGGGGCACGAGACCCAGTACTTC
V gene: TRBV5-4
J gene: TRBJ2-5
D gene: TRBD2
clone size: NA

CDR3 protein: CATAVTGSSYNEQFF
CDR3 DNA: TGTGCCACCGCAGTCACCGGGAGCTCCTACAATGAGCAGTTCTTC
V gene: TRBV10-3
J gene: TRBJ2-1
D gene: NA
clone size: many

CDR3 protein: CEAGASYNEQFF
CDR3 DNA: TGCGAAGCGGGGGCCTCCTACAATGAGCAGTTCTTC
V gene: TRBV20-1
J gene: TRBJ2-1
D gene: TRBD2
clone size: few

CDR3 protein: CATSRVVGASSYNEQFF
CDR3 DNA: TGTGCCACCAGCAGAGTAGTAGGGGCTAGCTCCTACAATGAGCAGTTCTTC
V gene: TRBV15
J gene: TRBJ2-1
D gene: NA
clone size: NA

CDR3 protein: CASRGPRGVSTGELFF
CDR3 DNA: TGTGCCAGTAGGGGACCTCGGGGCGTGAGCACCGGGGAGCTGTTTTTT
V gene: TRBV19
J gene: TRBJ2-2
D gene: NA
clone size: few

CDR3 protein: CASSGTDMNYGYTF
CDR3 DNA: TGTGCCAGCTCCGGGACAGATATGAACTATGGCTACACCTTC
V gene: TRBV6-2/TRBV6-3
J gene: TRBJ1-2
D gene: TRBD1
clone size: few

CDR3 protein: CASSAGFSGGIEGYGYTF
CDR3 DNA: TGTGCCAGCAGTGCAGGTTTTTCCGGGGGGATAGAGGGCTATGGCTACACCTTC
V gene: TRBV25-1
J gene: TRBJ1-2
D gene: NA
clone size: few